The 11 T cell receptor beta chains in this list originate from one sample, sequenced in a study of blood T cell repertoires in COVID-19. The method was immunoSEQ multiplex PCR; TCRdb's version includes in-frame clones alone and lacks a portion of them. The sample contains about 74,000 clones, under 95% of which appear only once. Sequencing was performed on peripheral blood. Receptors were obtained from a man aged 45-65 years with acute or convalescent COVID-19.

As DNA, the CDR3 is TGTGCCAGCAGTGCCGGGACTAGCGGGAGGGACGCGGTCTACGAGCAGTACTTC. Translating gives CASSAGTSGRDAVYEQYF. This chain uses TRBV27 with TRBJ2-7; 16 bases align to TRBD2. CDR3 length: 18 residues. The J segment lost 3 bases and the V segment lost 5 bases, leaving 10 bases of the junction unmatched. Germline CDR1 MNHEY, CDR2 SMNVEV (reference sequence).

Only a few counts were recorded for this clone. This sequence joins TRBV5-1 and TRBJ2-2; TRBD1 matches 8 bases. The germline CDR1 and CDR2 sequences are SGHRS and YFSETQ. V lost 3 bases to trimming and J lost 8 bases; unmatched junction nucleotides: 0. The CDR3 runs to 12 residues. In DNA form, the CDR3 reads TGCGCCAGCAGCTGGGACAGGGGGGAGCTGTTTTTT. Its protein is CASSWDRGELFF. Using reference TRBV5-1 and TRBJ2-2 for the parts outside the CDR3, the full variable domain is KAGVTQTPRYLIKTRGQQVTLSCSPISGHRSVSWYQQTPGQGLQFLFEYFSETQRNKGNFPGRFSGRQFSNSRSEMNVSTLELGDSALYLCASSWDRGELFFGEGSRLTVL.

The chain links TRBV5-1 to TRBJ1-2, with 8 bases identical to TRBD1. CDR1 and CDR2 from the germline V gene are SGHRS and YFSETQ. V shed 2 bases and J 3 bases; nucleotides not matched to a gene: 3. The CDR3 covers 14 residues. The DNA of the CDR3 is TGCGCCAGCAGCTTCGGACAGGGTGACTATGGCTACACCTTC. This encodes CASSFGQGDYGYTF.

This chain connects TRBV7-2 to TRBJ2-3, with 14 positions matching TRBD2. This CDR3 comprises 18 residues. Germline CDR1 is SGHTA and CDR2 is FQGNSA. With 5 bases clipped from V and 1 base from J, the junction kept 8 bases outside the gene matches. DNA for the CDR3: TGTGCCAGCAGCGCCCGACTAGCGGGAGGGCCCCGCACAGATACGCAGTATTTT. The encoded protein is CASSARLAGGPRTDTQYF.

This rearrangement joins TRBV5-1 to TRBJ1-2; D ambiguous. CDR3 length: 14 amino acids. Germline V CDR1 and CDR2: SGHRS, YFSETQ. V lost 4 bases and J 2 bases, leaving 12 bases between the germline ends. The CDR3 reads CASSTSTRNYGYTF. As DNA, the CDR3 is TGCGCCAGCAGCACCTCGACAAGAAACTATGGCTACACCTTC.

The CDR3 DNA reads as TGTGCCAGCAGTTTGCGGCTAGCCCGTGAGCAGTACTTC. Protein sequence: CASSLRLAREQYF. The chain joins TRBV27 to TRBJ2-7, with D possibly matching TRBD2 (5 bases). Between the trimmed V and J ends, which lost 3 bases and 7 bases, there was a span of 13 bases. Germline loops: CDR1 MNHEY, CDR2 SMNVEV (reference sequence). The CDR3 has 13 residues.

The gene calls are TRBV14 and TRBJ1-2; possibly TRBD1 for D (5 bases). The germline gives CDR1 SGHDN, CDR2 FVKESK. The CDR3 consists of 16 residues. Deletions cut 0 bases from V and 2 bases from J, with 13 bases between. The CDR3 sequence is CASSQELGGANYGYTF. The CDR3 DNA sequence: TGTGCCAGCAGCCAAGAGTTGGGGGGAGCAAACTATGGCTACACCTTC.

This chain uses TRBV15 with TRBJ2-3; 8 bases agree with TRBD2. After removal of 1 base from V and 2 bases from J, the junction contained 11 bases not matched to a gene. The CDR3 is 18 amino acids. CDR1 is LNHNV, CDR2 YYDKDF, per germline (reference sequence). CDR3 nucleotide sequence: TGTGCCACCAGCAGAGCTGGGATTGGTAGCGGGGTCACAGATACGCAGTATTTT. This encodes CATSRAGIGSGVTDTQYF.

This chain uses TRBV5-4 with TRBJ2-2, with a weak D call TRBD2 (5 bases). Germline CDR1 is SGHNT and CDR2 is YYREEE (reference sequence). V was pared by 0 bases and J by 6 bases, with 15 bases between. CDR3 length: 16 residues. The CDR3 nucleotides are TGTGCCAGCAGCTTGGTTGAGGGTCGGTTTGCCGGGGAGCTGTTTTTT. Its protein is CASSLVEGRFAGELFF.

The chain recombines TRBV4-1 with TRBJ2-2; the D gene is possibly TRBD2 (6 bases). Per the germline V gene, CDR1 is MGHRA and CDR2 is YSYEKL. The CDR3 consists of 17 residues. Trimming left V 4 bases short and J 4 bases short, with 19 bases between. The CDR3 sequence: CASSPDVRGGITGELFF. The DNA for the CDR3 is TGCGCCAGCAGCCCCGACGTCCGCGGAGGGATCACCGGGGAGCTGTTTTTT.

The CDR3 protein is CASSPRGYLQPQHF. The CDR3 DNA is TGTGCCAGCAGTCCCCGAGGGTATTTACAGCCCCAGCATTTT. The chain recombines TRBV6-5 with TRBJ1-5; D gene uncertain. Germline assignment: CDR1 MNHEY and CDR2 SVGAGI. The CDR3 runs to 14 residues. Trimming removed 5 bases from V and 7 bases from J, with 15 bases in between.